One and the same sample provided the 26 T cell receptor beta chains below, sequenced in a study of control samples from healthy donors and cancer patients. Sequencing was performed with immunoSEQ multiplex PCR; in TCRdb, only in-frame clones are kept and a portion is missing. The sample records around 13,000 clones, 90% to 95% being singletons. The sequenced sample was PBMCs. The receptors derive from a man of 80 years or more with lung cancer.

The chain carries TRBV11-2 and TRBJ1-5; D not certain. The CDR3 covers 13 residues. Per germline, CDR1 SGHAT and CDR2 FQNNGV. Trimming pared 0 bases from V and 5 bases from J, leaving 5 bases between. CDR3 sequence reads: CASSLDIYQPQHF. The CDR3 DNA follows: TGTGCCAGCAGCTTAGACATCTATCAGCCCCAGCATTTT.

A word on this clone: In this CDR3 the conserved last residue, phenylalanine or tryptophan, is missing, so a read error is likely. Because the CDR3's place on the DNA is in doubt, the DNA is left out and the CDR3 is given as listed by TCRdb. The rearrangement links TRBV3-1 (or the pseudogene TRBV3-2) to TRBJ2-7; the table names TRBD2, a call not compared with the DNA. Germline lookup yields CDR1 LGHDT and CDR2 YNNKEL (reference sequence). Termini included, the CDR3 measures 14 amino acids. The CDR3 spells CASSQGPTGLAGQR.

The rearrangement uses TRBV6-5 and TRBJ2-4, with TRBD1 matching over 7 bases. Germline CDR1 MNHEY, CDR2 SVGAGI. The CDR3 is 15 residues long. V shed 4 bases, J shed 1 base, and the junction held 4 bases outside the gene matches. CDR3 in amino acids: CASSFDRAAKNIQYF. DNA of the CDR3: TGTGCCAGCAGTTTTGACAGGGCGGCCAAAAACATTCAGTACTTC.

CDR3 nucleotides: TGTGCCAGCAGTCCGAGGTCCCGGGACAGGGGTTGGGAAAAACTGTTTTTT. Protein sequence: CASSPRSRDRGWEKLFF. V gene TRBV27 combines with J gene TRBJ1-4, with 10 positions matching TRBD1. The CDR3 has 17 amino acids. J was trimmed by 8 bases and V by 5 bases; bases with no gene match: 14. CDR1 is MNHEY and CDR2 is SMNVEV in the germline V gene (reference sequence).

The chain has TRBV2 and TRBJ2-3; TRBD2 is a possible D gene (5 bases). The CDR3 length is 15 residues. Germline lookup yields CDR1 SNHLY and CDR2 FYNNEI. V was shortened by 5 bases and J by 6 bases, with 18 bases between the two germline ends. The CDR3, as DNA: TGTGCCAGCAGTTTTAGCGAAGGGAACTTTGATACGCAGTATTTT. It yields the protein CASSFSEGNFDTQYF.

The chain is built from TRBV2 and TRBJ2-1; the match to TRBD1 covers 7 bases. The trim removed 6 bases at V and 8 bases at J, leaving 10 bases unmatched. Germline loops: CDR1 SNHLY, CDR2 FYNNEI. This CDR3 spans 14 amino acids. The CDR3 coding sequence is TGTGCCAGCAGGACAGGGACGGCTGCGGATGAGCAGTTCTTC. It specifies CASRTGTAADEQFF. Based on the CDR3 plus reference TRBV2 and TRBJ2-1, the full variable domain is EPEVTQTPSHQVTQMGQEVILRCVPISNHLYFYWYRQILGQKVEFLVSFYNNEISEKSEIFDDQFSVERPDGSNFTLKIRSTKLEDSAMYFCASRTGTAADEQFFGPGTRLTVL.

This clone appeared a single time. The chain recombines TRBV6-2 or TRBV6-3 with TRBJ2-7, with TRBD2 matching over 8 bases. The CDR3 runs to 14 residues. The germline V gene has CDR1 MNHEY and CDR2 SVGEGT. V lost 2 bases, J lost 6 bases, and 6 bases stayed unmatched. The CDR3 loop reads CASSYLGREGEQYF. CDR3 sequence (DNA): TGTGCCAGCAGTTACCTGGGACGGGAGGGCGAGCAGTACTTC.

The chain carries TRBV18 and TRBJ1-2, with D possibly matching TRBD1 (5 bases). The CDR3 spans 12 residues. Trimming removed 2 bases at V and 6 bases at J, with 7 bases between. CDR1 is KGHSH, CDR2 LQKENI, per germline. CDR3 DNA: TGTGCCAGCTCACCAAGAGGGGATGGCTACACCTTC. Protein: CASSPRGDGYTF.

V gene TRBV11-2 combines with J gene TRBJ1-6; D ambiguous. This CDR3 comprises 13 residues. Germline CDR1 reads SGHAT; CDR2 reads FQNNGV. V dropped 1 base and J dropped 9 bases, with 7 bases sitting between them. The CDR3 loop reads CASSLAGSSPLHF. CDR3 sequence (DNA): TGTGCCAGCAGCTTAGCCGGCTCTTCACCCCTCCACTTT.

J is TRBJ1-2 and V is TRBV2; 12 positions match TRBD1. The CDR3 length is 19 residues. The V segment lost 7 bases and the J segment 4 bases; nucleotides outside the gene matches: 19. Germline-derived CDR1 and CDR2 are SNHLY and FYNNEI. The CDR3 bases are TGTGCCAGCAAACAAAGACCCGCCGGGACAGGGGGCCTGGGCTATGGCTACACCTTC. It encodes CASKQRPAGTGGLGYGYTF.

Written as DNA, the CDR3 is TGTGCCAGCAGCTACCGGACTAGCGGGAGCACAGATACGCAGTATTTT. This sequence encodes CASSYRTSGSTDTQYF. The V and J genes are TRBV11-2 and TRBJ2-3; 11 bases match TRBD2. V shed 4 bases and J 0 bases; nucleotides not matched to a gene: 3. CDR3 size: 16 residues. Germline CDR1 reads SGHAT; CDR2 reads FQNNGV.

This clone came up once. The rearrangement links TRBV6-1 to TRBJ1-2; no firm D call. In germline, CDR1 is MNHNS, CDR2 SASEGT. The CDR3 extends over 13 amino acids. Trimming stripped 2 bases from V and 4 bases from J, with 8 bases between. CDR3 DNA: TGTGCCAGCAGTGAATCCCCAACCTATGGCTACACCTTC. It translates to CASSESPTYGYTF.

The gene calls are TRBV2 and TRBJ2-1; TRBD2 agrees at 13 bases. J gave up 1 base and V 5 bases, and 2 bases lay outside the gene matches. The germline CDR1 and CDR2 sequences are SNHLY and FYNNEI. The CDR3 runs 16 residues. The CDR3 reads CASSRTSGGSYNEQFF. The DNA for the CDR3 is TGTGCCAGCAGTCGGACTAGCGGGGGTTCCTACAATGAGCAGTTCTTC.

The gene calls are TRBV7-2 and TRBJ1-1; D is undetermined. This CDR3 is 15 amino acids long. V was pared by 0 bases and J by 0 bases, with 8 bases between. In germline, CDR1 is SGHTA, CDR2 FQGNSA. This CDR3 reads CASSLATTVNTEAFF. CDR3 sequence (DNA): TGTGCCAGCAGCTTAGCGACGACGGTGAACACTGAAGCTTTCTTT.

In its sample, this clone was seen once. The rearrangement joins TRBV7-2 to TRBJ1-2; D might be TRBD1 (5 bases). Trimming took off 1 base at V and 3 bases at J, with 9 bases between the two ends. The CDR3 spans 14 residues. Germline loops: CDR1 SGHTA, CDR2 FQGNSA. Here the CDR3 DNA reads TGTGCCAGCAGCTTAGAGTGGGGGGACTATGGCTACACCTTC. Translating it yields CASSLEWGDYGYTF. Using reference TRBV7-2 and TRBJ1-2 for the parts outside the CDR3, the full variable domain is GAGVSQSPSNKVTEKGKDVELRCDPISGHTALYWYRQSLGQGLEFLIYFQGNSAPDKSGLPSDRFSAERTGGSVSTLTIQRTQQEDSAVYLCASSLEWGDYGYTFGSGTRLTVV.

The chain is built from TRBV27 and TRBJ2-1; D is perhaps TRBD2 (6 bases). Trimming removed 2 bases from V and 9 bases from J, with 17 bases in between. This CDR3 comprises 15 residues. CDR1 MNHEY and CDR2 SMNVEV come from the germline V gene (reference sequence). CDR3 in amino acids: CASSLGAGLGGEQFF. The CDR3 bases are TGTGCCAGCAGTTTAGGGGCGGGGTTAGGCGGTGAGCAGTTCTTC.

This sequence joins TRBV18 and TRBJ2-3; TRBD2 matches 8 bases. Germline CDR1 is KGHSH and CDR2 is LQKENI. The CDR3 has 17 amino acids. The junction had 11 bases not matched to a gene; V was cut back by 6 bases and J by 0 bases. In DNA form, the CDR3 reads TGTGCCAGCTCCCCCCGGGGGGGGGCTGCTAGCACAGATACGCAGTATTTT. Its protein is CASSPRGGAASTDTQYF.

This chain connects TRBV2 to TRBJ1-2; the D is unclear. The germline V gene encodes CDR1 SNHLY and CDR2 FYNNEI. The CDR3 has 13 amino acids. Between the trimmed V and J ends, which lost 8 bases and 2 bases, there was a span of 12 bases. This CDR3 reads CASRGGANYGYTF. The CDR3 bases are TGTGCCAGCCGGGGAGGAGCCAACTATGGCTACACCTTC.

The rearrangement uses TRBV2 and TRBJ2-2, with 13 bases lining up with TRBD2. Trimming removed 8 bases from V and 2 bases from J; junction bases left unmatched: 14. There are 19 residues in the CDR3. The germline V gene encodes CDR1 SNHLY and CDR2 FYNNEI. The chain's CDR3 is CASYQVGLAGPLNTGELFF. Here the CDR3 DNA reads TGTGCCAGCTACCAAGTGGGACTAGCGGGACCACTAAACACCGGGGAGCTGTTTTTT.

This rearrangement joins TRBV24-1 to TRBJ1-5; 12 bases are shared with TRBD1. With V trimmed by 4 bases and J by 3 bases, 12 bases remained unmatched. The germline CDR1 and CDR2 sequences are KGHDR and SFDVKD. This CDR3 contains 19 residues. As DNA, the CDR3 is TGTGCCACCAGTGACTCCGGGACAGGGGGCCCGCCCCACAATCAGCCCCAGCATTTT. Amino acids: CATSDSGTGGPPHNQPQHF.

This chain joins TRBV3-1 (or the pseudogene TRBV3-2) and TRBJ2-7; no clear D gene. This CDR3 is built from 15 residues. V lost 8 bases and J 2 bases, leaving 19 bases between the germline ends. CDR1 is LGHDT, CDR2 YNNKEL, per germline (reference sequence). CDR3 region: CASRRGRVSPYEQYF. DNA for the CDR3: TGTGCCAGCCGCCGCGGTAGGGTATCCCCCTACGAGCAGTACTTC.

V gene TRBV10-3 combines with J gene TRBJ2-1; D not resolved. The CDR3 has 12 residues. The germline V gene encodes CDR1 ENHRY and CDR2 SYGVKD. Trimming shortened V by 10 bases and J by 5 bases, and 12 bases separated the two germline ends. CDR3 DNA: TGTGCCACGATGACTCAGAACAATGAGCAGTTCTTC. Translated, it gives CATMTQNNEQFF.

The chain combines TRBV18 with TRBJ1-1; 12 nucleotides align to TRBD1. CDR3 size: 16 residues. Germline-derived CDR1 and CDR2 are KGHSH and LQKENI. V trimming: 6 bases; J trimming: 1 base; junction bases outside the gene matches: 6. CDR3 amino acids: CASSQGQGAENTEAFF. For the CDR3, the DNA is TGTGCCAGCTCGCAGGGACAGGGGGCAGAGAACACTGAAGCTTTCTTT.

This rearrangement joins TRBV6-4 to TRBJ2-1; D not certain. The CDR3 has 12 residues. Trimming shortened V by 9 bases and J by 0 bases, and 6 bases separated the two germline ends. Germline-derived CDR1 and CDR2 are MRHNA and SNTAGT. The CDR3 DNA follows: TGTGCCAGTCGAAGCTCCTACAATGAGCAGTTCTTC. This encodes CASRSSYNEQFF.

The rearrangement links TRBV29-1 to TRBJ1-1; TRBD1 is a possible D gene (5 bases). V lost 4 bases and J 3 bases, leaving 12 bases between the germline ends. This CDR3 has 13 residues. Germline assignment: CDR1 SQVTM and CDR2 ANQGSEA. Here the CDR3 DNA reads TGCAGCGTTGTAGAGGGAGGGGACACTGAAGCTTTCTTT. Protein product: CSVVEGGDTEAFF.

V usage is TRBV6-2 or TRBV6-3 and J usage is TRBJ1-4; D ambiguous. This CDR3 is 16 amino acids long. The germline V gene encodes CDR1 MNHEY and CDR2 SVGEGT. With 2 bases removed from V and 0 bases from J, the gap between germline ends came to 10 bases. This CDR3 is CASSYGRSATNEKLFF. CDR3 DNA: TGTGCCAGCAGTTACGGGCGATCCGCAACTAATGAAAAACTGTTTTTT.